This T cell receptor (beta chain) derives from a study of T cell responses to AZD1222 COVID-19 vaccine. Study-wide points: Repertoires were obtained only post-peak T cell response. After two AZD1222 doses, spike-specific TCR breadth and depth rose versus day 0. Spike-wide coverage was observed for vaccine-associated CD4 TCRs, with dominant responses at 160-218 and 743-854.

As for this clone: Antigen specificity is unknown.

Only in-frame clones appear in the TCRdb table, and some are missing; sequencing was by immunoSEQ multiplex PCR. The sample contains 120,000 or so clones, roughly 85% of which appear only once. V was pared by 6 bases and J by 0 bases, with 11 bases between. The germline gives CDR1 MNHEY, CDR2 SMNVEV (reference sequence). The length of the CDR3 is 14 residues. The source material was peripheral blood, sampled on day 0 of MenACWY control vaccination. This clonotype originated in an adult in good health. The chain combines TRBV27 with TRBJ1-1, with D possibly matching TRBD1 (6 bases). CDR3: CASSFKGVNTEAFF. CDR3 nucleotides: TGTGCCAGCAGCTTTAAGGGGGTGAACACTGAAGCTTTCTTT.